These 17 T cell receptor beta chains came from one sample sequenced in a study of CD4 T cells in relation to SARS-CoV-2 and coronaviruses. Profiled with immunoSEQ multiplex PCR; TCRdb holds only in-frame clones, not every one. The table lists 31,000 or so clones, about two thirds of them singletons, with more than 9% in the top ten. No antigen has been identified for these receptors. The unexposed donors gave CD4+ T cells in 2011-2018, prior to COVID-19. Isolation of CD4+ T cells took place after about eleven days in culture. Sequenced input: CD4+ T cells from PBMCs, cultured in vitro. These receptors were taken from a human donor in good health.

The CDR3 reads CASSEGTSGSGVQYF. For the CDR3, the DNA is TGTGCCAGCAGCGAAGGTACTAGCGGGAGTGGGGTACAGTATTTT. The rearrangement links TRBV3-1 (or the pseudogene TRBV3-2) to TRBJ2-3, with 11 nucleotides matching TRBD2. CDR3 size: 15 residues. Germline lookup yields CDR1 LGHDT and CDR2 YNNKEL (reference sequence). The junction had 13 bases not matched to a gene; V was cut back by 5 bases and J by 12 bases.

This clone was counted a few times. This rearrangement joins TRBV5-1 to TRBJ2-2; D tentatively reads TRBD1 or TRBD2 (5 bases each). Germline assignment: CDR1 SGHRS and CDR2 YFSETQ. The CDR3 sequence is 16 residues long. Trimming took 4 bases from V and 6 from J, leaving 19 bases between them. The CDR3 DNA follows: TGCGCCAGCAGCCCCACGGGGCTAGTTGGTTCCGGGGAGCTGTTTTTT. Translating it yields CASSPTGLVGSGELFF. Together with reference TRBV5-1 and TRBJ2-2, the CDR3 gives the full variable domain: KAGVTQTPRYLIKTRGQQVTLSCSPISGHRSVSWYQQTPGQGLQFLFEYFSETQRNKGNFPGRFSGRQFSNSRSEMNVSTLELGDSALYLCASSPTGLVGSGELFFGEGSRLTVL.

The V and J genes are TRBV3-1 (or the pseudogene TRBV3-2) and TRBJ2-7; 13 bases match TRBD2. V dropped 4 bases and J dropped 3; count of bases not matched to a gene: 3. The CDR3 is made up of 15 amino acids. Germline V CDR1 and CDR2: LGHDT, YNNKEL (reference sequence). Here the CDR3 reads CASSPGLAGVYEQYF. The CDR3 bases are TGTGCCAGCAGCCCCGGACTAGCGGGGGTCTACGAGCAGTACTTC.

This chain connects TRBV19 to TRBJ2-7, with 7 bases lining up with TRBD2. The CDR3 contains 13 residues. In germline, CDR1 is LNHDA, CDR2 SQIVND (reference sequence). The J segment lost 3 bases and the V segment lost 3 bases, leaving 2 bases of the junction unmatched. The CDR3 sequence: CASSIGLGYEQYF. The CDR3 nucleotides are TGTGCCAGTAGTATTGGACTAGGCTACGAGCAGTACTTC.

In its sample, this clone was seen a few times. The genes are TRBV5-1 and TRBJ1-1, with no clear D. The V end was cut by 2 bases, the J end by 3 bases, with 8 bases between. In germline, CDR1 is SGHRS, CDR2 YFSETQ. The CDR3 covers 13 residues. This CDR3 is CASSLGVDTEAFF. The CDR3 nucleotides read TGCGCCAGCAGCTTAGGCGTAGACACTGAAGCTTTCTTT.

V and J are TRBV30 and TRBJ1-1; 8 nucleotides line up with TRBD1. The CDR3 has 14 amino acids. Germline V CDR1 and CDR2: GTSNPN, SVGIG (reference sequence). V trimming: 2 bases; J trimming: 2 bases; junction bases outside the gene matches: 4. CDR3 region: CAWSFGQGNTEAFF. CDR3 nucleotides: TGTGCCTGGAGTTTCGGACAGGGAAACACTGAAGCTTTCTTT. Using reference TRBV30 and TRBJ1-1 for the parts outside the CDR3, the full variable domain is SQTIHQWPATLVQPVGSPLSLECTVEGTSNPNLYWYRQAAGRGLQLLFYSVGIGQISSEVPQNLSASRPQDRQFILSSKKLLLSDSGFYLCAWSFGQGNTEAFFGQGTRLTVV.

The chain recombines TRBV2 with TRBJ2-7; the D gene could be TRBD1 or TRBD2 (5 bases each). The CDR3 consists of 13 residues. The V end lost 7 bases, the J end lost 4 bases, and 14 bases lay between the germline ends. The V gene's germline CDR1 is SNHLY and CDR2 FYNNEI. The CDR3 loop is CASNPGTIYEQYF. DNA of the CDR3: TGTGCCAGCAATCCCGGGACGATATACGAGCAGTACTTC.

The rearrangement uses TRBV5-4 and TRBJ2-2; TRBD2 agrees at 8 bases. CDR1 SGHNT and CDR2 YYREEE come from the germline V gene (reference sequence). The CDR3 totals 16 residues. With V trimmed by 4 bases and J by 7 bases, 12 bases remained unmatched. CDR3 loop: CASSPSGGRKFGELFF. CDR3 bases: TGTGCCAGCAGCCCCTCGGGGGGGAGAAAGTTCGGGGAGCTGTTTTTT.

The gene calls are TRBV27 and TRBJ1-6; D call uncertain. Trimming removed 1 base at V and 10 bases at J, with 17 bases between. Germline assignment: CDR1 MNHEY and CDR2 SMNVEV (reference sequence). The CDR3 is 16 amino acids. CDR3 amino acids: CASSLWASTRRSPLHF. CDR3 bases: TGTGCCAGCAGTTTATGGGCCTCAACTCGCAGATCACCCCTCCACTTT.

The V call is TRBV5-4, the J call TRBJ2-2; D tentatively reads TRBD1 or TRBD2 (6 bases each). Germline V gene sequence: CDR1 SGHNT, CDR2 YYREEE (reference sequence). The CDR3 covers 16 residues. V lost 0 bases to trimming and J lost 3 bases, with 12 bases between them. As DNA, the CDR3 is TGTGCCAGCAGCTTGGGGGGGGCTACGGACACCGGGGAGCTGTTTTTT. It is translated as CASSLGGATDTGELFF.

The chain has TRBV6-2 or TRBV6-3 and TRBJ2-7, with TRBD2 matching 10 bases. The junction had 4 bases not matched to a gene; V was cut back by 2 bases and J by 3 bases. CDR3 size: 15 residues. Germline V gene lookup returns CDR1 MNHEY and CDR2 SVGEGT. The CDR3 protein is CASSYASGGDYEQYF. The CDR3 nucleotides are TGTGCCAGCAGTTACGCTAGCGGGGGAGACTACGAGCAGTACTTC.

This sequence joins TRBV6-6 and TRBJ2-7; 12 bases align to TRBD2. CDR1 and CDR2 (germline): MNHNY, SVGAGI (reference sequence). J was trimmed by 6 bases and V by 5 bases; bases with no gene match: 8. The CDR3 is 15 amino acids. CDR3 bases: TGTGCCAGCAGTCCCAGACTAGCGGGAGTAAGCGAGCAGTACTTC. Translating it yields CASSPRLAGVSEQYF.

The rearrangement links TRBV11-2 to TRBJ2-7, with TRBD2 matching 9 bases. Germline CDR1 SGHAT, CDR2 FQNNGV. V gave up 4 bases and J gave up 4 bases; unmatched junction bases: 17. This CDR3 is built from 18 residues. CDR3: CASSSLTGSGGGAYEQYF. Here the CDR3 DNA reads TGTGCCAGCAGCTCCCTGACAGGTTCGGGCGGGGGGGCTTACGAGCAGTACTTC.

This clone was seen once. The rearrangement links TRBV5-1 to TRBJ1-1, with D unclear. Trimming pared 3 bases from V and 1 base from J, leaving 13 bases between. CDR1 is SGHRS, CDR2 YFSETQ, per germline. CDR3 length equals 15 residues. The CDR3 nucleotides are TGCGCCAGCAGCTCCTTCCCGGGAAGGAACACTGAAGCTTTCTTT. Its translation is CASSSFPGRNTEAFF.

CDR3 in amino acids: CASSEEQTEAFF. In nucleotides, the CDR3 is TGTGCCAGCAGTGAAGAACAGACTGAAGCTTTCTTT. The chain combines TRBV2 with TRBJ1-1, with D unclear. V dropped 1 base and J dropped 5 bases, with 5 bases sitting between them. Germline CDR1 reads SNHLY; CDR2 reads FYNNEI. This CDR3 region has 12 residues.

J is TRBJ1-2 and V is TRBV5-4, with a tentative D call TRBD1 (6 bases). The CDR3 sequence is 14 residues long. The germline V gene has CDR1 SGHNT and CDR2 YYREEE (reference sequence). Deletions cut 3 bases from V and 6 bases from J, with 15 bases between. The CDR3 is CASSWGAGADGYTF. DNA for the CDR3: TGTGCCAGCAGCTGGGGTGCGGGGGCAGATGGCTACACCTTC.

The chain links TRBV6-6 to TRBJ2-7; D uncertain. The CDR3 totals 11 residues. Germline V gives CDR1 MNHNY, CDR2 SVGAGI (reference sequence). V lost 2 bases to trimming and J lost 7 bases, with 6 bases between them. CDR3 coding DNA: TGTGCCAGCAGTTACAGCAGGGAGCAGTACTTC. Its protein product is CASSYSREQYF.